A single sample gave rise to the 9 T cell receptor beta chains below, sequenced in a study of blood T cell repertoires in COVID-19. The data were produced by immunoSEQ multiplex PCR, yet TCRdb's version contains in-frame clones alone and is incomplete. The data hold some 250,000 clones, with roughly 77% observed a single time. The sequencing input was peripheral blood. These receptors came from a woman older than 75 with acute or convalescent COVID-19.

This clone was detected only a few times. The rearrangement joins TRBV18 to TRBJ2-1, with D hard to call. V lost 0 bases to trimming and J lost 6 bases, with 6 bases between them. Per germline, CDR1 KGHSH and CDR2 LQKENI. The CDR3 spans 13 residues. The CDR3 here is CASSPPSGNEQFF. The CDR3 DNA sequence: TGTGCCAGCTCACCACCGAGTGGCAATGAGCAGTTCTTC.

V and J are TRBV7-9 and TRBJ1-1; D is ambiguous. Trimming removed 3 bases at V and 3 bases at J, with 8 bases between. This CDR3 contains 13 residues. Germline V gives CDR1 SEHNR, CDR2 FQNEAQ (reference sequence). The CDR3 spells CASSFDTYTEAFF. As DNA, the CDR3 is TGTGCCAGCAGCTTCGACACCTACACTGAAGCTTTCTTT.

V usage is TRBV20-1 and J usage is TRBJ1-5; TRBD1 is a possible D gene (5 bases). This CDR3 has 15 amino acids. CDR1 and CDR2 (germline): DFQATT, SNEGSKA (reference sequence). V was clipped by 3 bases and J by 1 base, with 13 bases between them. CDR3 DNA sequence: TGCAGTGCTAGTTATGGAGGGGTAAGCAATCAGCCCCAGCATTTT. The encoded protein is CSASYGGVSNQPQHF.

This clone was observed a handful of times. This CDR3 is CASSIAGQGRKQFF. DNA for the CDR3: TGTGCCAGTAGTATAGCCGGACAGGGACGTAAGCAGTTCTTC. The chain is built from TRBV19 and TRBJ2-1, with 8 bases lining up with TRBD1. The CDR3 covers 14 residues. Germline CDR1 is LNHDA and CDR2 is SQIVND (reference sequence). V trimming: 1 base; J trimming: 11 bases; junction bases outside the gene matches: 7.

V and J are TRBV6-5 and TRBJ1-6; D is unclear. This CDR3 comprises 16 residues. Germline lookup yields CDR1 MNHEY and CDR2 SVGAGI. The V end was cut by 2 bases, the J end by 0 bases, with 8 bases between. CDR3: CASSYGGSSYNSPLHF. DNA of the CDR3: TGTGCCAGCAGTTACGGCGGGAGCTCCTATAATTCACCCCTCCACTTT.

The sample holds a few counts of this clone. This chain links TRBV27 with TRBJ2-1, with 10 bases aligning to TRBD2. V shed 6 bases and J 3 bases; nucleotides not matched to a gene: 8. This CDR3 region has 16 residues. CDR1 and CDR2 (germline): MNHEY, SMNVEV (reference sequence). This CDR3 reads CASRSLAGVRYNEQFF. CDR3 nucleotides: TGTGCCAGCAGGTCCCTAGCGGGAGTCCGCTACAATGAGCAGTTCTTC.

The rearrangement links TRBV27 to TRBJ2-2; possible D gene TRBD1, 6 bases. The germline V gene encodes CDR1 MNHEY and CDR2 SMNVEV (reference sequence). The CDR3 extends over 16 amino acids. V was cut by 0 bases and J by 4 bases, with 12 bases left in between. The CDR3 nucleotides read TGTGCCAGCAGTTTATCGAGAAGGGGGAGCACCGGGGAGCTGTTTTTT. Amino acid sequence: CASSLSRRGSTGELFF.

Ten or more counts support this clone. V is TRBV19 and J is TRBJ1-2, with 8 bases lining up with TRBD1. The germline gives CDR1 LNHDA, CDR2 SQIVND (reference sequence). The CDR3 extends over 15 amino acids. The ends lost 6 bases at V and 1 base at J; junction bases unmatched: 7. The CDR3 reads CASSRGQELNYGYTF. The CDR3 nucleotides are TGTGCCAGTAGCAGGGGACAGGAGCTTAACTATGGCTACACCTTC.

The V call is TRBV28, the J call TRBJ1-4, with unresolved D. Germline V gene sequence: CDR1 MDHEN, CDR2 SYDVKM. This CDR3 region has 15 residues. Trimming removed 3 bases at V and 7 bases at J, with 15 bases between. The chain's CDR3 is CASSFEGSGGEKLFF. CDR3 nucleotide sequence: TGTGCCAGCAGTTTCGAGGGATCGGGAGGTGAAAAACTGTTTTTT.